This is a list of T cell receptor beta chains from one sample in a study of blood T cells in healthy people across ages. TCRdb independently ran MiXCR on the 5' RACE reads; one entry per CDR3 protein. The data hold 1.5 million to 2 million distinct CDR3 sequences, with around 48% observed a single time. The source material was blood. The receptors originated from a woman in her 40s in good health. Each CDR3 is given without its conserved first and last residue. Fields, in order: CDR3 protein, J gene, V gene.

CDR3aa: SARGRGSHEQF; j_gene: TRBJ2-1; v_gene: TRBV20-1
CDR3aa: ASSLTGGTQY; j_gene: TRBJ2-5; v_gene: TRBV28
CDR3aa: ATSPPGQGSGQY; j_gene: TRBJ2-7; v_gene: TRBV24-1
CDR3aa: SARDQAQSGANVLT; j_gene: TRBJ2-6; v_gene: TRBV20-1
CDR3aa: ASSYHEGRDNRPQH; j_gene: TRBJ1-5; v_gene: TRBV6-5
CDR3aa: ASSFRDTFLAKNIQY; j_gene: TRBJ2-4; v_gene: TRBV12-3/TRBV12-4
CDR3aa: ASSSPAGQGQNEQY; j_gene: TRBJ2-7; v_gene: TRBV7-9
CDR3aa: SATRQLNTEAF; j_gene: TRBJ1-1; v_gene: TRBV20-1
CDR3aa: AISDIVGGETQY; j_gene: -; v_gene: TRBV10-3
CDR3aa: ASSLAASGGTYNEQF; j_gene: TRBJ2-1; v_gene: TRBV5-1
CDR3aa: ASSLGWGSDYGYT; j_gene: TRBJ1-2; v_gene: TRBV5-1
CDR3aa: SAPPGGKETQY; j_gene: TRBJ2-5; v_gene: TRBV20-1
CDR3aa: ATSRQGTDTQY; j_gene: TRBJ2-3; v_gene: TRBV15
CDR3aa: ASCQDGSSYNEQF; j_gene: TRBJ2-1; v_gene: TRBV12-3/TRBV12-4
CDR3aa: ASSLVGGAGADTQY; j_gene: TRBJ2-3; v_gene: TRBV11-2
CDR3aa: ASGHSSAGGPNTQY; j_gene: TRBJ2-3; v_gene: TRBV11-1
CDR3aa: ASSFGGLPTMNTEAF; j_gene: TRBJ1-1; v_gene: TRBV5-1
CDR3aa: SATPGTVYGYT; j_gene: TRBJ1-2; v_gene: TRBV29-1
CDR3aa: ASSFPGEVQF; j_gene: TRBJ2-1; v_gene: TRBV5-1
CDR3aa: ASSEGPLQETQY; j_gene: TRBJ2-5; v_gene: TRBV10-1
CDR3aa: ASSQEGAQY; j_gene: TRBJ2-3; v_gene: TRBV4-2
CDR3aa: ASSLPGNPYEEY; j_gene: TRBJ2-7; v_gene: TRBV28
CDR3aa: ASTRFTSSGDRKETQY; j_gene: TRBJ2-5; v_gene: TRBV7-8
CDR3aa: ATSTRDTKIYEQY; j_gene: TRBJ2-7; v_gene: TRBV15
CDR3aa: ASSPDTGTGGEQY; j_gene: TRBJ2-7; v_gene: TRBV7-9
CDR3aa: ATTPSAGGIDTQY; j_gene: TRBJ2-3; v_gene: TRBV2
CDR3aa: ASSPISGTGASDTQY; j_gene: TRBJ2-3; v_gene: TRBV7-6
CDR3aa: SARSRGRTETQY; j_gene: TRBJ2-5; v_gene: TRBV20-1
CDR3aa: ASKVSGGPYNEQF; j_gene: TRBJ2-1; v_gene: TRBV27
CDR3aa: SVQRAYNEQF; j_gene: TRBJ2-1; v_gene: TRBV29-1
CDR3aa: ASSTTGGGQDTQY; j_gene: TRBJ2-3; v_gene: TRBV18
CDR3aa: ASSNRQGVNPPLH; j_gene: TRBJ1-6; v_gene: TRBV9
CDR3aa: ASSLLPGLAGDQETQS; j_gene: TRBJ2-5; v_gene: TRBV28
CDR3aa: ASSVATSTHGATDTQY; j_gene: TRBJ2-3; v_gene: TRBV9
CDR3aa: ASSQRQLTDTQY; j_gene: TRBJ2-3; v_gene: TRBV28
CDR3aa: ASSPRGGGAPYNEQF; j_gene: TRBJ2-1; v_gene: TRBV4-1
CDR3aa: ASSFPQGVDTQY; j_gene: TRBJ2-3; v_gene: TRBV7-2
CDR3aa: SARERETPYNEQF; j_gene: TRBJ2-1; v_gene: TRBV20-1
CDR3aa: ASSPDRVMLF; j_gene: TRBJ2-1; v_gene: TRBV7-8
CDR3aa: ASSQESRRGANVLT; j_gene: TRBJ2-6; v_gene: TRBV4-3
CDR3aa: SSPSGSTDTQY; j_gene: TRBJ2-3; v_gene: TRBV20-1
CDR3aa: ASRRRDFNYEQY; j_gene: TRBJ2-7; v_gene: TRBV14
CDR3aa: ATSDFSRGFSYEQY; j_gene: TRBJ2-7; v_gene: TRBV24-1